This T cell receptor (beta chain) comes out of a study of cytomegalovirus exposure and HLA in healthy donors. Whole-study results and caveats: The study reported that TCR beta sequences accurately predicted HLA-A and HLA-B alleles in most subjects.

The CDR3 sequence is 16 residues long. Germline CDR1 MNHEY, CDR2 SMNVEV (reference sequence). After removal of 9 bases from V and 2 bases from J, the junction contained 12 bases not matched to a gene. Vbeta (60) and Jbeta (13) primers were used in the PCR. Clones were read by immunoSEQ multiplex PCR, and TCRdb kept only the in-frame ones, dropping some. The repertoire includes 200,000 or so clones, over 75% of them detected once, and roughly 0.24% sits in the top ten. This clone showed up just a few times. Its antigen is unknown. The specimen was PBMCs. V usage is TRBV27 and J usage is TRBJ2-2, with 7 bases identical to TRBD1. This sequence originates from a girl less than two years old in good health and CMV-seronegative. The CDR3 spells CASKPGTAYNTGELFF. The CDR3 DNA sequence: TGTGCCAGTAAACCCGGGACAGCTTATAACACCGGGGAGCTGTTTTTT.